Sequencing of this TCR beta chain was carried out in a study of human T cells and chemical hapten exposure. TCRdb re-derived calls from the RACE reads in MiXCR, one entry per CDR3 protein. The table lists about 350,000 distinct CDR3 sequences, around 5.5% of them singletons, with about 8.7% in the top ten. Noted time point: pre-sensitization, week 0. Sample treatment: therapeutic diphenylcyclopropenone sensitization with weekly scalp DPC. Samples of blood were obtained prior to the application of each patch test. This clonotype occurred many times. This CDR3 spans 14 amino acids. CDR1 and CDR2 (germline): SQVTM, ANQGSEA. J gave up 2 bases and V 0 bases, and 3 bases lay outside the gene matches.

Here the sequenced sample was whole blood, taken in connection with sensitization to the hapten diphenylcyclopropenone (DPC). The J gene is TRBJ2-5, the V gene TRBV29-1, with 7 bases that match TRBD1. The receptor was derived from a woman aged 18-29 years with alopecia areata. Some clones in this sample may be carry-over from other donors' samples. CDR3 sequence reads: CSVEDRTGQETQYF. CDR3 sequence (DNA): TGCAGCGTTGAAGATAGGACAGGTCAAGAGACCCAGTACTTC.